This T cell receptor (beta chain) derives from a study of cytomegalovirus exposure and HLA in healthy donors. Study-level findings and limits: Roughly uniform sequencing depth across donors was assumed, possibly incorrectly.

The PCR had 60 Vbeta and 13 Jbeta primers. Only in-frame clones appear in the TCRdb table, and some are missing; sequencing was by immunoSEQ multiplex PCR. The sample lists 90,000 to 130,000 clones, around 70% seen once, with around 5% in the top ten. Turning to this clone: Its target is not known.

Germline assignment: CDR1 SGDLS and CDR2 YYNGEE. The trim removed 3 bases at V and 2 bases at J, leaving 3 bases unmatched. The CDR3 sequence is 14 residues long. Sequenced material: PBMCs. The chain employs TRBV9 and TRBJ2-7; TRBD1 matches at 9 bases. The sequence came from a man aged 25-45 years in good health and CMV-seropositive. The CDR3 DNA reads TGTGCCAGCAGCGGGGGGGACAGGGCCTACGAGCAGTACTTC. Protein: CASSGGDRAYEQYF.